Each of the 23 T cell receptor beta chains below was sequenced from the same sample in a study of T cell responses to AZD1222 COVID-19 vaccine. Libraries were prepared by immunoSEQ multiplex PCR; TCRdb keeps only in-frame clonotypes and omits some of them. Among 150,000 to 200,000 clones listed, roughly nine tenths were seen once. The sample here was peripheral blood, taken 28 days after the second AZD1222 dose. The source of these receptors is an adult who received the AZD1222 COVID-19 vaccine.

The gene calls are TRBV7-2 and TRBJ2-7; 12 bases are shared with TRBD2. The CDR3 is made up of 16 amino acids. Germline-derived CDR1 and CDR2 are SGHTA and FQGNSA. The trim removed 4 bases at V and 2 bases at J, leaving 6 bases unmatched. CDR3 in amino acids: CASSSRTSGNPYEQYF. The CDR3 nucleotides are TGTGCCAGCAGCTCGCGGACTAGCGGGAACCCCTACGAGCAGTACTTC. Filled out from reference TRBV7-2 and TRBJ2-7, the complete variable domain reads GAGVSQSPSNKVTEKGKDVELRCDPISGHTALYWYRQSLGQGLEFLIYFQGNSAPDKSGLPSDRFSAERTGGSVSTLTIQRTQQEDSAVYLCASSSRTSGNPYEQYFGPGTRLTVT.

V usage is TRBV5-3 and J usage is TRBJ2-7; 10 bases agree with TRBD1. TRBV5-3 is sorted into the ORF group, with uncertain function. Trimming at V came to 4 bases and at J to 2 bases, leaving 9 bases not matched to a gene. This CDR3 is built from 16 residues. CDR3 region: CARSPKGQGHTYEQYF. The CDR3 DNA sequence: TGTGCCAGAAGCCCGAAGGGACAGGGGCATACCTACGAGCAGTACTTC.

CDR3: CASSLGHVQETQYF. CDR3 bases: TGCGCCAGCAGCCTGGGACACGTACAAGAGACCCAGTACTTC. The chain couples TRBV5-1 to TRBJ2-5; D may be TRBD1 (6 bases). From germline, CDR1 is SGHRS and CDR2 YFSETQ. V dropped 4 bases and J dropped 2 bases, with 12 bases sitting between them. There are 14 residues in the CDR3.

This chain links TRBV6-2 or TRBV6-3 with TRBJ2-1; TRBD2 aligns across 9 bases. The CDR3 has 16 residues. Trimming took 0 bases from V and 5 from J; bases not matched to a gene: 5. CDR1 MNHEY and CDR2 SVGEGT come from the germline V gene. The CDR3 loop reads CASSYSASGGNNEQFF. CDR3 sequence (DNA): TGTGCCAGCAGTTACTCGGCAAGCGGGGGGAACAATGAGCAGTTCTTC.

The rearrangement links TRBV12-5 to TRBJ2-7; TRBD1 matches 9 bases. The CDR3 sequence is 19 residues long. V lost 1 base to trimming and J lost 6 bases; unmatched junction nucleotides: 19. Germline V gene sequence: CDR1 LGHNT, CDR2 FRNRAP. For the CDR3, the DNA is TGTGCTAGTGGTTTGGGACCCAAAAATCCGGGACAGGGTCGGGTCGAGCAGTACTTC. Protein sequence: CASGLGPKNPGQGRVEQYF.

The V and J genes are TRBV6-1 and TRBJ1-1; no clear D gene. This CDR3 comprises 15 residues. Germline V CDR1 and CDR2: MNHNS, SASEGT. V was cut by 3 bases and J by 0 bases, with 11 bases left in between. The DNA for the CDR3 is TGTGCCAGCAGTGAGCAAAATACGGTGAACACTGAAGCTTTCTTT. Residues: CASSEQNTVNTEAFF.

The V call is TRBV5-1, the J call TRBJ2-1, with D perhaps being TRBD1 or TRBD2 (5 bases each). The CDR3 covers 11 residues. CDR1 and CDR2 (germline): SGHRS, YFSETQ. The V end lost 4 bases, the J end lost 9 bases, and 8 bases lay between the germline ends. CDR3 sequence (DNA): TGCGCCAGCAGCCTTGGGGGTGAGCAGTTCTTC. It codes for CASSLGGEQFF.

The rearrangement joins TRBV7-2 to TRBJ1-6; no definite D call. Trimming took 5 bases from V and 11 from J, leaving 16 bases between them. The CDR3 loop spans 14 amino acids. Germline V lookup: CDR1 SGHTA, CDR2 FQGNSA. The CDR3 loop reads CASSQDGAGPPLHF. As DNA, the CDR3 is TGTGCCAGCAGCCAAGATGGAGCAGGTCCACCCCTCCACTTT.

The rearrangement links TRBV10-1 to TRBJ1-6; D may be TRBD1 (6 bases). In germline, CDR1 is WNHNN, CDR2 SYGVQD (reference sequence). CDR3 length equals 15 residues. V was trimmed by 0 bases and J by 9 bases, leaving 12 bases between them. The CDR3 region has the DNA TGCGCCAGCAGTGAGTCTGGTCAGGGGACTTCACCCCTCCACTTT. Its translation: CASSESGQGTSPLHF.

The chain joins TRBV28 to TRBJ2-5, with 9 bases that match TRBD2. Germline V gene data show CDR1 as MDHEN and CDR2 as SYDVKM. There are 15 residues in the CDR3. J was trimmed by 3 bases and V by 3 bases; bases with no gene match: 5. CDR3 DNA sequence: TGTGCCAGCAGTTTTTGGCTAGCGGGAAAAGAGACCCAGTACTTC. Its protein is CASSFWLAGKETQYF.

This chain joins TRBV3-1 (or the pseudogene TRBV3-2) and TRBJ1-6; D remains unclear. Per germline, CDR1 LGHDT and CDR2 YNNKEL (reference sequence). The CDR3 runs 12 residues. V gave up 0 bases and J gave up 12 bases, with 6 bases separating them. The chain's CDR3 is CASSQDPVPLHF. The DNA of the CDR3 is TGTGCCAGCAGCCAAGACCCGGTACCCCTCCACTTT.

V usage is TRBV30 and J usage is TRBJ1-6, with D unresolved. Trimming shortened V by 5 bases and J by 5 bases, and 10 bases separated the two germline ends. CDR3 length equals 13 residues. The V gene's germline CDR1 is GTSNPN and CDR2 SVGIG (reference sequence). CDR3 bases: TGTGCCTGGGCCCCATTCGATAATTCACCCCTCCACTTT. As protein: CAWAPFDNSPLHF.

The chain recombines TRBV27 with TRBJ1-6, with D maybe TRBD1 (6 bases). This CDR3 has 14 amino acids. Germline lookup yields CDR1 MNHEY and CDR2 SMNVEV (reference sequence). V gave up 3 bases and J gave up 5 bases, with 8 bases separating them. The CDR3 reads CASSFPGDNSPLHF. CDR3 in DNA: TGTGCCAGCAGTTTCCCAGGGGATAATTCACCCCTCCACTTT.

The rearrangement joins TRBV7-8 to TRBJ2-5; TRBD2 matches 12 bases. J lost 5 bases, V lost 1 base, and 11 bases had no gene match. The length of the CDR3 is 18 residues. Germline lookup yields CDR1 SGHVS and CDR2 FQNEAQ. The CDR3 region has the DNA TGTGCCAGCAGCTTAGTAGGCCTAGCGGGAGGGCCTCGGGAGACCCAGTACTTC. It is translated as CASSLVGLAGGPRETQYF.

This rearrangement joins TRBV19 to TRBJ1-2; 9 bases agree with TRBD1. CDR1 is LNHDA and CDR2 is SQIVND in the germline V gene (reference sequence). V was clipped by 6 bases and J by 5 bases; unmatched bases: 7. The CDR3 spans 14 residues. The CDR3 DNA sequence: TGTGCCAGTAGCCCGGACAGGGGAATATATGGCTACACCTTC. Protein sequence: CASSPDRGIYGYTF.

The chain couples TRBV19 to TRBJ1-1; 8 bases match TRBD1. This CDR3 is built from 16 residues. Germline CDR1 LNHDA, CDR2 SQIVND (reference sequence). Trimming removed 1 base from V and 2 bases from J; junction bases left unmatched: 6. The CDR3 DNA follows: TGTGCCAGTAGTATAGCAGAGACAGGGGTTAACACTGAAGCTTTCTTT. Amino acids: CASSIAETGVNTEAFF.

The CDR3 sequence is CASSILTGGLGENTEAFF. CDR3 nucleotides: TGTGCCAGCAGCATACTGACAGGGGGCCTTGGGGAGAACACTGAAGCTTTCTTT. The gene calls are TRBV5-8 and TRBJ1-1; 10 bases align to TRBD1. The J segment lost 1 base and the V segment lost 4 bases, leaving 13 bases of the junction unmatched. CDR3 length: 18 amino acids. Germline CDR1 is SGHTS and CDR2 is YDEGEE.

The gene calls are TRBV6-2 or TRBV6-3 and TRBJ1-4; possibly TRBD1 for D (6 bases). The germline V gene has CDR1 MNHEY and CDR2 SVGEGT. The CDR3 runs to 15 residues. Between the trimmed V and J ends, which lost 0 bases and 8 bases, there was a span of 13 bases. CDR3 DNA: TGTGCCAGCAGTTACTCGGGGACATCGGACGAAAAACTGTTTTTT. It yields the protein CASSYSGTSDEKLFF.

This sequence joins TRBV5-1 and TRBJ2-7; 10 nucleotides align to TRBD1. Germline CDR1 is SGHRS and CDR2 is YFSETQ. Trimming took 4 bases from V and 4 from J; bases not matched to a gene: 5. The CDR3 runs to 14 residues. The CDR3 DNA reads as TGCGCCAGCAGCCCGCGGGACAGGGGTTACGAGCAGTACTTC. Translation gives CASSPRDRGYEQYF. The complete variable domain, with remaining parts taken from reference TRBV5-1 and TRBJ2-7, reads KAGVTQTPRYLIKTRGQQVTLSCSPISGHRSVSWYQQTPGQGLQFLFEYFSETQRNKGNFPGRFSGRQFSNSRSEMNVSTLELGDSALYLCASSPRDRGYEQYFGPGTRLTVT.

In DNA form, the CDR3 reads TGCGCCAGCAGCTCGACAGGGGGCGGAGGGAACACTGAAGCTTTCTTT. This codes for CASSSTGGGGNTEAFF. The V call is TRBV5-1, the J call TRBJ1-1; 10 bases are a match to TRBD1. Trimming removed 3 bases from V and 1 base from J; junction bases left unmatched: 6. Germline CDR1 and CDR2: SGHRS and YFSETQ. The length of the CDR3 is 16 residues. Using reference TRBV5-1 and TRBJ1-1 for the parts outside the CDR3, the full variable domain is KAGVTQTPRYLIKTRGQQVTLSCSPISGHRSVSWYQQTPGQGLQFLFEYFSETQRNKGNFPGRFSGRQFSNSRSEMNVSTLELGDSALYLCASSSTGGGGNTEAFFGQGTRLTVV.

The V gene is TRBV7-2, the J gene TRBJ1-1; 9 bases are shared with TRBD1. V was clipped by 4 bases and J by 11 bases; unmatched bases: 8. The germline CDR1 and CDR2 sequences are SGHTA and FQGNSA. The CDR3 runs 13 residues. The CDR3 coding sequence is TGTGCCAGCAGCTCCGGGACAGGGAGGACGGCTTTCTTT. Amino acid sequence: CASSSGTGRTAFF.

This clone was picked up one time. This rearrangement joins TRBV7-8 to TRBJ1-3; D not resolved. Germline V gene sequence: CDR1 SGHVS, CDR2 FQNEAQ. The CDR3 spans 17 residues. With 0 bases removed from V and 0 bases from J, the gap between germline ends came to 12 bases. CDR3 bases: TGTGCCAGCAGCTTAGCGCATTACGGAGTCTCTGGAAACACCATATATTTT. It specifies CASSLAHYGVSGNTIYF. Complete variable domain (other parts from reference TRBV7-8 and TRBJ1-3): GAGVSQSPRYKVAKRGQDVALRCDPISGHVSLFWYQQALGQGPEFLTYFQNEAQLDKSGLPSDRFFAERPEGSVSTLKIQRTQQEDSAVYLCASSLAHYGVSGNTIYFGEGSWLTVV.

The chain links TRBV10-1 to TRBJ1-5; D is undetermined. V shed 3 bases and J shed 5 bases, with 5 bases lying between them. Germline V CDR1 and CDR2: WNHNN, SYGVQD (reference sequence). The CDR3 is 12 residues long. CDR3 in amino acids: CASSDIDQPQHF. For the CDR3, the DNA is TGCGCCAGCAGTGATATAGATCAGCCCCAGCATTTT.